The entry that follows covers one T cell receptor beta chain sequence. This sample is part of a study of T cell changes during pregnancy in multiple sclerosis. Produced via immunoSEQ multiplex PCR; TCRdb's table is partial and in-frame only. This repertoire shows tens of thousands of clones, around 89% found once; its top ten account for about 5.1%. Germline assignment: CDR1 SEHNR and CDR2 FQNEAQ (reference sequence). The CDR3 totals 17 residues. The ends lost 5 bases at V and 2 bases at J; junction bases unmatched: 7. The input for sequencing was peripheral blood, taken after pregnancy. The V gene is TRBV7-9, the J gene TRBJ1-5, with 12 nucleotides matching TRBD1. The receptor was isolated from a female donor in good health, enrolled as a control in a pregnancy study. The CDR3 region has the DNA TGTGCCAGCAGCGGGGGACAGGGGGCCGGGGGCAATCAGCCCCAGCATTTT. It codes for CASSGGQGAGGNQPQHF.